This T cell receptor beta chain was sequenced during a study of shared clonotypes between healthy human individuals. The sample holds one count of this clone. Germline V gives CDR1 SGHAT, CDR2 FQDESV (reference sequence). There are 14 residues in the CDR3. The V segment lost 5 bases and the J segment 2 bases; nucleotides outside the gene matches: 4. Produced via immunoSEQ multiplex PCR; TCRdb's table is partial and in-frame only. The table includes roughly 500,000 clones, roughly 95% detected once. The sequenced sample was naive CD4+ T cells sorted from blood. Subset meaning: CD45RA+ positively selected. The TCR originated in a woman aged 25 to 45 in good health. The chain employs TRBV11-1 and TRBJ2-7; 9 bases line up with TRBD1. CDR3 sequence: CASSPRQGAYEQYF. CDR3 nucleotides: TGTGCCAGCAGCCCCAGACAGGGGGCCTACGAGCAGTACTTC.